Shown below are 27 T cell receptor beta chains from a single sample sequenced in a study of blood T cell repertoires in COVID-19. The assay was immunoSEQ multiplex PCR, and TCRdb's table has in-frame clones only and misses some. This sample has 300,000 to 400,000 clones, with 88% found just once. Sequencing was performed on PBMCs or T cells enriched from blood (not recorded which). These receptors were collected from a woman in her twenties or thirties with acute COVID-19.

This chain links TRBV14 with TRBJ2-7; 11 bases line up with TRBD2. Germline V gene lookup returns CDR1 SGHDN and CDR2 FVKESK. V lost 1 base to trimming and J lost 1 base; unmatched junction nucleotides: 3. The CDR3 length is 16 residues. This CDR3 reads CASSQGRLAGSYEQYF. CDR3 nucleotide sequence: TGTGCCAGCAGCCAAGGAAGACTAGCGGGGTCCTACGAGCAGTACTTC.

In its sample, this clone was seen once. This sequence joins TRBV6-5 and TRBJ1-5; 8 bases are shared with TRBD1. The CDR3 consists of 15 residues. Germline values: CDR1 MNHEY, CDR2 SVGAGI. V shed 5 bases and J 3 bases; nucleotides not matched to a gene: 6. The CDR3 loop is CASSNDRGNNQPQHF. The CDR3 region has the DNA TGTGCCAGCAGTAACGACAGGGGAAACAATCAGCCCCAGCATTTT.

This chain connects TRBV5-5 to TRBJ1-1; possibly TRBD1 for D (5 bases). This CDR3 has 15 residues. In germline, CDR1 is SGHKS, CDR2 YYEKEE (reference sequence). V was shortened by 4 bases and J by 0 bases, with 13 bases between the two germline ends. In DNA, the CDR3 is TGTGCCAGCAGCCTCCCGGGACTCCTGAACACTGAAGCTTTCTTT. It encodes CASSLPGLLNTEAFF. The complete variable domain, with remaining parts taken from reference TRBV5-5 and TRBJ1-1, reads DAGVTQSPTHLIKTRGQQVTLRCSPISGHKSVSWYQQVLGQGPQFIFQYYEKEERGRGNFPDRFSARQFPNYSSELNVNALLLGDSALYLCASSLPGLLNTEAFFGQGTRLTVV.

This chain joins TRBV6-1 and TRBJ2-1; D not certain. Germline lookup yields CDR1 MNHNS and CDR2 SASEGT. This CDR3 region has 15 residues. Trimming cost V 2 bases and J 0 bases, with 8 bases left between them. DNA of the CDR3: TGTGCCAGCAGTGAACGGGTGGGCTCCTACAATGAGCAGTTCTTC. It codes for CASSERVGSYNEQFF.

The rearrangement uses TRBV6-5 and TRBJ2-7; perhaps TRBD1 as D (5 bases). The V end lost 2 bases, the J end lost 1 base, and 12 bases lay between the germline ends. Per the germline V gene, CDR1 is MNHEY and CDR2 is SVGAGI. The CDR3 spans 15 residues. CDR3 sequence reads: CASSYGQDSSYEQYF. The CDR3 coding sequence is TGTGCCAGCAGTTACGGGCAAGACAGTTCCTACGAGCAGTACTTC.

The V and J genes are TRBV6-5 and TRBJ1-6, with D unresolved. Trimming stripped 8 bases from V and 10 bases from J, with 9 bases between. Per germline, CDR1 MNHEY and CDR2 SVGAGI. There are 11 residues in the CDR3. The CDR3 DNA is TGTGCCAGCTCGCAGTTATCACCCCTCCACTTT. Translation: CASSQLSPLHF.

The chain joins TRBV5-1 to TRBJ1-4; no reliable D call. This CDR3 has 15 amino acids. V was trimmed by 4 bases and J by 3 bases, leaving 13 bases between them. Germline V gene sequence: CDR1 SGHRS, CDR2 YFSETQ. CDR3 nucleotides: TGCGCCAGCAGCCTCCCAGGTCCGGCTAATGAAAAACTGTTTTTT. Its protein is CASSLPGPANEKLFF.

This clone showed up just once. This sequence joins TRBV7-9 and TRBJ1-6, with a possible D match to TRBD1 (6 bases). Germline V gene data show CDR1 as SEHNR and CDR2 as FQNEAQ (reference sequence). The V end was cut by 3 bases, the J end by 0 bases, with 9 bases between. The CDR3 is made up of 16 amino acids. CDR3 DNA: TGTGCCAGCAGCTTGGGGGCCAGCTCCTATAATTCACCCCTCCACTTT. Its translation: CASSLGASSYNSPLHF.

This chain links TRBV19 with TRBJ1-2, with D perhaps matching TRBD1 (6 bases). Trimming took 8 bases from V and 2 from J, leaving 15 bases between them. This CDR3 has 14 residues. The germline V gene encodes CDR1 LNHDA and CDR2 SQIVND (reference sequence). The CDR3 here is CASVQGGGNYGYTF. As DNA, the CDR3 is TGTGCCAGTGTACAGGGAGGGGGGAACTATGGCTACACCTTC.

As DNA, the CDR3 is TGTGCCAGCAGCCGTACTCGGGTCGCCTCCTACGAGCAGTACTTC. Encoded protein: CASSRTRVASYEQYF. The chain is built from TRBV6-5 and TRBJ2-7; D is ambiguous. Trimming removed 6 bases at V and 0 bases at J, with 15 bases between. This CDR3 is built from 15 residues. Germline CDR1 reads MNHEY; CDR2 reads SVGAGI.

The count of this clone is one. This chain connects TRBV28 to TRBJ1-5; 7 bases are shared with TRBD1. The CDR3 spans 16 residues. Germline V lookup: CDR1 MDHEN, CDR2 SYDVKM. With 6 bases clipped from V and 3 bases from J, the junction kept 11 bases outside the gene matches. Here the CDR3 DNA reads TGTGCCAGCAGGCCCCTTACAGGGGCCTACAATCAGCCCCAGCATTTT. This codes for CASRPLTGAYNQPQHF. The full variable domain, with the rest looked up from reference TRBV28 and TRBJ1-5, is DVKVTQSSRYLVKRTGEKVFLECVQDMDHENMFWYRQDPGLGLRLIYFSYDVKMKEKGDIPEGYSVSREKKERFSLILESASTNQTSMYLCASRPLTGAYNQPQHFGDGTRLSIL.

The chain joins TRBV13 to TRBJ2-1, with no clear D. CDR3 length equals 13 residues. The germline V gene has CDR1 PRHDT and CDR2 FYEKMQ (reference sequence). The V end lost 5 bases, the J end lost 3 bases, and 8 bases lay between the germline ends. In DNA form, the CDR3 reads TGTGCCAGCAGCGACCGAGGCTACAATGAGCAGTTCTTC. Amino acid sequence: CASSDRGYNEQFF.

CDR3 bases: TGTGCCAGTAGTGATCAGGGACCCCTCCACTTT. As protein: CASSDQGPLHF. The rearrangement joins TRBV19 to TRBJ1-6, with a tentative D call TRBD1 (5 bases). This CDR3 has 11 amino acids. Trimming pared 5 bases from V and 12 bases from J, leaving 8 bases between. Germline CDR1 LNHDA, CDR2 SQIVND (reference sequence).

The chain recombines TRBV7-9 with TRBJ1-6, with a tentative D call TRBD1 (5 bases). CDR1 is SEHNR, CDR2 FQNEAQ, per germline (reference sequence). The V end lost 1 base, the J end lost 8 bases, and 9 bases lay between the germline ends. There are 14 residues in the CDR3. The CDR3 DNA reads TGTGCCAGCAGCTTAGGACCACAGGATTCACCCCTCCACTTT. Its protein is CASSLGPQDSPLHF.

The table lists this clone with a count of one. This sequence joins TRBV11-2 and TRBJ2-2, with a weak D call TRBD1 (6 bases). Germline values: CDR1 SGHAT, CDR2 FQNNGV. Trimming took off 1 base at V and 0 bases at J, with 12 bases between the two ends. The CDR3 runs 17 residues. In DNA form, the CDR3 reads TGTGCCAGCAGCTTAGGCCCCGGGACACCGAACACCGGGGAGCTGTTTTTT. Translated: CASSLGPGTPNTGELFF.

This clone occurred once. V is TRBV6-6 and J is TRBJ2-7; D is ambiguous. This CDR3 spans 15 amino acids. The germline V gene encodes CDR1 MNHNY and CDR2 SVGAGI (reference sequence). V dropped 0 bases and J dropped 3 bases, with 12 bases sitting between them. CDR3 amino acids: CASSYSRRRHYEQYF. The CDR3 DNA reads TGTGCCAGCAGTTACTCCCGCCGGCGACACTACGAGCAGTACTTC.

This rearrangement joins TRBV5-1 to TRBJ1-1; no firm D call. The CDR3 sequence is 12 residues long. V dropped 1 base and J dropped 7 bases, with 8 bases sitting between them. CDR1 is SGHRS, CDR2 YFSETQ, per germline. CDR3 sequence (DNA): TGCGCCAGCAGCTTGAGCGGGGATGAAGCTTTCTTT. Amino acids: CASSLSGDEAFF.

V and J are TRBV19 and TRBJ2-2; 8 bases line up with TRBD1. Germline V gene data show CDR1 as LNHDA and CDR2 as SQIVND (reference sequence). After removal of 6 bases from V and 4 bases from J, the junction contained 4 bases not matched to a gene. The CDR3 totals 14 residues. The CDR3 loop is CASRGQGSTGELFF. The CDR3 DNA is TGTGCCAGTAGAGGACAGGGAAGCACCGGGGAGCTGTTTTTT. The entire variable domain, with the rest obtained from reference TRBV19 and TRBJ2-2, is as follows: DGGITQSPKYLFRKEGQNVTLSCEQNLNHDAMYWYRQDPGQGLRLIYYSQIVNDFQKGDIAEGYSVSREKKESFPLTVTSAQKNPTAFYLCASRGQGSTGELFFGEGSRLTVL.

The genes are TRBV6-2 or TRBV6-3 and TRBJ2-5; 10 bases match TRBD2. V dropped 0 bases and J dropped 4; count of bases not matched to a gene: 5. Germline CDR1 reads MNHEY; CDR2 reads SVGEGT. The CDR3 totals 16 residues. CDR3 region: CASSYSALAGVETQYF. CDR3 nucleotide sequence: TGTGCCAGCAGTTACTCTGCCCTAGCGGGGGTAGAGACCCAGTACTTC.

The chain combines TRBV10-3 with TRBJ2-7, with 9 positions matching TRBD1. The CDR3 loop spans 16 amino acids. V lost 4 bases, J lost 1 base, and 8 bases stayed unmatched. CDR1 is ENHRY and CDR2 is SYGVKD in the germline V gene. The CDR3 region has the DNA TGTGCCATCAGTGGTCCTCCGGGACAGGGATCCTACGAGCAGTACTTC. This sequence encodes CAISGPPGQGSYEQYF.

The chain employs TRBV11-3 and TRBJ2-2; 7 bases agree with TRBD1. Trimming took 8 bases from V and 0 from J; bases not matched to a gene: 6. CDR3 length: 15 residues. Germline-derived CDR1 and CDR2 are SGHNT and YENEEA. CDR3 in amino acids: CASGETGTNTGELFF. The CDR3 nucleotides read TGTGCCAGCGGGGAGACAGGGACGAACACCGGGGAGCTGTTTTTT.

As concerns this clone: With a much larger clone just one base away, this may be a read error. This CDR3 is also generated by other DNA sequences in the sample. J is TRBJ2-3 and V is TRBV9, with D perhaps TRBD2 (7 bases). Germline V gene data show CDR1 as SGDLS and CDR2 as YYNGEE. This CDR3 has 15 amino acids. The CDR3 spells CPRRGGGASTDTQYF. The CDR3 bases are TGTCCCCGCCGGGGAGGGGGGGCTAGCACAGATACGCAGTATTTT.

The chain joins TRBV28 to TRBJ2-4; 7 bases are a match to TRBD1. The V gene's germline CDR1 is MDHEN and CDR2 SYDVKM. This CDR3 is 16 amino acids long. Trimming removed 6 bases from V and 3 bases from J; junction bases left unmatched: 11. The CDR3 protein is CASRPTGTGDKNIQYF. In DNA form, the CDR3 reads TGTGCCAGCAGACCCACCGGAACAGGGGACAAAAACATTCAGTACTTC.

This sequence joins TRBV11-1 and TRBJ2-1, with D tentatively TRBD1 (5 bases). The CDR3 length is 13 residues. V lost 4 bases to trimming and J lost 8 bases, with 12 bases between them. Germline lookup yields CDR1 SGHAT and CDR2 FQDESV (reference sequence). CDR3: CASSWSQGYEQFF. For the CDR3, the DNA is TGTGCCAGCAGCTGGAGTCAGGGTTATGAGCAGTTCTTC.

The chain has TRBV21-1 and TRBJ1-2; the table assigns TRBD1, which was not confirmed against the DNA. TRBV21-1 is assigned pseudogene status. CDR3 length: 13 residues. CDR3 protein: CASSADRVGGYTF. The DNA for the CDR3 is TGTGCCAGCAGCGCGGACAGGGTCGGAGGCTACACCTTC.

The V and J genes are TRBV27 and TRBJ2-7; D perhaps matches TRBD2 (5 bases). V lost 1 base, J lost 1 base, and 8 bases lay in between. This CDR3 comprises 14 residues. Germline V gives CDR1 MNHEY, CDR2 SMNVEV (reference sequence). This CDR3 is CASSLLRGSYEQYF. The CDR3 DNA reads TGTGCCAGCAGTTTATTGCGCGGGTCCTACGAGCAGTACTTC.

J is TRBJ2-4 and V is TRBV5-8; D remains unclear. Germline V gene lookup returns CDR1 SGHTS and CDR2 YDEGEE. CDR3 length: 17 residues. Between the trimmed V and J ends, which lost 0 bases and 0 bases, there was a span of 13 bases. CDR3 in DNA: TGTGCCAGCAGCTTGGACAGAGACCTCTTAGCCAAAAACATTCAGTACTTC. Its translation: CASSLDRDLLAKNIQYF.